This TCR beta chain was sequenced for a study of cytomegalovirus exposure and HLA in healthy donors. The study ran its PCR with 60 Vbeta and 13 Jbeta primers. Profiled with immunoSEQ multiplex PCR; TCRdb holds only in-frame clones, not every one. The sample has 110,000 or so clones; roughly 77% are singletons. Trimming removed 3 bases at V and 0 bases at J, with 5 bases between. This CDR3 spans 13 amino acids. Germline lookup yields CDR1 MNHEY and CDR2 SMNVEV (reference sequence). This clonotype was sampled from a man aged 40-50 years in good health and CMV-seronegative. The V call is TRBV27, the J call TRBJ1-1; D remains unclear. The sample comprised PBMCs. The CDR3 region has the DNA TGTGCCAGCAGTTTTTGGCTGAACACTGAAGCTTTCTTT. Encoded protein: CASSFWLNTEAFF.